Shown below are 11 T cell receptor beta chains from a single sample sequenced in a study of blood T cell repertoires in COVID-19. Repertoires were generated with immunoSEQ multiplex PCR, while TCRdb's copy carries only in-frame clones and drops some. The sample has about 250,000 clones, 70% to 90% seen once. Sequencing was performed on PBMCs or T cells enriched from blood (not recorded which). All receptors come from a man aged 35 to 55 who had recovered from COVID-19.

The V call is TRBV5-1, the J call TRBJ2-7; 13 nucleotides align to TRBD2. V lost 3 bases, J lost 0 bases, and 9 bases stayed unmatched. This CDR3 is built from 18 residues. CDR1 and CDR2 (germline): SGHRS, YFSETQ. In DNA, the CDR3 is TGCGCCAGCAGCTCTCAGGGACTAGCGGGGTCCAGCTCCTACGAGCAGTACTTC. Translation: CASSSQGLAGSSSYEQYF.

V and J are TRBV19 and TRBJ2-7; 12 bases are shared with TRBD2. The germline V gene encodes CDR1 LNHDA and CDR2 SQIVND (reference sequence). The CDR3 consists of 15 residues. V shed 4 bases and J 3 bases; nucleotides not matched to a gene: 4. CDR3 amino acids: CASSNRLAGDYEQYF. CDR3 bases: TGTGCCAGTAGTAACCGACTAGCGGGAGACTACGAGCAGTACTTC. Variable domain in full (rest from reference TRBV19 and TRBJ2-7): DGGITQSPKYLFRKEGQNVTLSCEQNLNHDAMYWYRQDPGQGLRLIYYSQIVNDFQKGDIAEGYSVSREKKESFPLTVTSAQKNPTAFYLCASSNRLAGDYEQYFGPGTRLTVT.

The CDR3 region is CASSYSVGGRGHEQFF. The CDR3 DNA is TGTGCCAGCAGTTACTCGGTTGGCGGGAGAGGACATGAGCAGTTCTTC. The V call is TRBV6-2 or TRBV6-3, the J call TRBJ2-1; 7 positions match TRBD2. The CDR3 spans 16 residues. Trimming at V came to 0 bases and at J to 8 bases, leaving 10 bases not matched to a gene. The germline CDR1 and CDR2 sequences are MNHEY and SVGEGT.

This clone has only one observation. V is TRBV10-2 and J is TRBJ1-3; the D gene is possibly TRBD1 (6 bases). The germline V gene has CDR1 WSHSY and CDR2 SAAADI. This CDR3 contains 14 residues. Trimming removed 6 bases from V and 3 bases from J, with 12 bases in between. The CDR3 sequence: CASSEQGSGNTIYF. The CDR3 bases are TGCGCCAGCAGCGAACAGGGAAGTGGAAACACCATATATTTT.

The chain joins TRBV7-9 to TRBJ1-1; maybe TRBD1 (5 bases). The germline V gene encodes CDR1 SEHNR and CDR2 FQNEAQ (reference sequence). The CDR3 totals 14 residues. V gave up 1 base and J gave up 1 base, with 7 bases separating them. The CDR3 sequence: CASSLGGANTEAFF. In DNA form, the CDR3 reads TGTGCCAGCAGCTTAGGGGGCGCGAACACTGAAGCTTTCTTT.

This chain uses TRBV19 with TRBJ1-1, with D tentatively TRBD1 (5 bases). The CDR3 has 15 residues. V was trimmed by 7 bases and J by 0 bases, leaving 15 bases between them. Germline-derived CDR1 and CDR2 are LNHDA and SQIVND (reference sequence). The CDR3 spells CASKIFTGMNTEAFF. DNA for the CDR3: TGTGCCAGTAAGATATTTACAGGAATGAACACTGAAGCTTTCTTT.

This clone has a single count. The chain carries TRBV27 and TRBJ2-7; no firm D call. With 1 base removed from V and 7 bases from J, the gap between germline ends came to 20 bases. Germline-derived CDR1 and CDR2 are MNHEY and SMNVEV (reference sequence). This CDR3 has 16 amino acids. The DNA of the CDR3 is TGTGCCAGCAGTTTATACGGCTCACAGACCCCTTGGGAGCAGTACTTC. Amino acids: CASSLYGSQTPWEQYF.

Only a few counts were recorded for this clone. This sequence joins TRBV19 and TRBJ1-1, with D possibly being TRBD1 (5 bases). The CDR3 has 14 amino acids. Germline CDR1 reads LNHDA; CDR2 reads SQIVND (reference sequence). V gave up 4 bases and J gave up 0 bases, with 9 bases separating them. CDR3 in DNA: TGTGCCAGTAGTACACGACAGTTGAACACTGAAGCTTTCTTT. This codes for CASSTRQLNTEAFF.

CDR3 amino acids: CASSIRQGPLSNYGYTF. The CDR3, as DNA: TGTGCCAGTAGTATCCGACAGGGACCCCTCTCTAACTATGGCTACACCTTC. V is TRBV19 and J is TRBJ1-2; TRBD1 matches 7 bases. Germline V gene sequence: CDR1 LNHDA, CDR2 SQIVND (reference sequence). Trimming removed 3 bases from V and 0 bases from J; junction bases left unmatched: 10. The CDR3 length is 17 residues.

The chain uses TRBV11-2 and TRBJ1-2; possibly TRBD1 for D (6 bases). Germline-derived CDR1 and CDR2 are SGHAT and FQNNGV. V dropped 5 bases and J dropped 4 bases, with 11 bases sitting between them. This CDR3 is 13 amino acids long. CDR3 loop: CASSQTGRYGYTF. In DNA form, the CDR3 reads TGTGCCAGCAGCCAGACAGGTCGCTATGGCTACACCTTC.

The chain couples TRBV19 to TRBJ1-5, with D hard to call. Looked up from germline, CDR1 is LNHDA and CDR2 is SQIVND (reference sequence). The ends were cut back, 10 bases at V and 5 bases at J, with 9 bases in the middle. The CDR3 is made up of 11 amino acids. In DNA form, the CDR3 reads TGTGCCACCGGAGAGCATCAGCCCCAGCATTTT. Protein product: CATGEHQPQHF.